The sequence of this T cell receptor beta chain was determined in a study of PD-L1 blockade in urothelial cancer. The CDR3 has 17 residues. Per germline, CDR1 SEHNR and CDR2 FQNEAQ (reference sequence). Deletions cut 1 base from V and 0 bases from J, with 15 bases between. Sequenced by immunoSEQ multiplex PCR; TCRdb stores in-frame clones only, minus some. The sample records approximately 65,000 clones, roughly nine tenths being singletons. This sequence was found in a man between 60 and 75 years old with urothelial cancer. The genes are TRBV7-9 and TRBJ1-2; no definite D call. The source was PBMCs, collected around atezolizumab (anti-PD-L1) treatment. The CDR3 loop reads CASSLGPHSRTNYGYTF. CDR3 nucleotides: TGTGCCAGCAGCTTAGGCCCCCACAGCCGAACTAACTATGGCTACACCTTC.